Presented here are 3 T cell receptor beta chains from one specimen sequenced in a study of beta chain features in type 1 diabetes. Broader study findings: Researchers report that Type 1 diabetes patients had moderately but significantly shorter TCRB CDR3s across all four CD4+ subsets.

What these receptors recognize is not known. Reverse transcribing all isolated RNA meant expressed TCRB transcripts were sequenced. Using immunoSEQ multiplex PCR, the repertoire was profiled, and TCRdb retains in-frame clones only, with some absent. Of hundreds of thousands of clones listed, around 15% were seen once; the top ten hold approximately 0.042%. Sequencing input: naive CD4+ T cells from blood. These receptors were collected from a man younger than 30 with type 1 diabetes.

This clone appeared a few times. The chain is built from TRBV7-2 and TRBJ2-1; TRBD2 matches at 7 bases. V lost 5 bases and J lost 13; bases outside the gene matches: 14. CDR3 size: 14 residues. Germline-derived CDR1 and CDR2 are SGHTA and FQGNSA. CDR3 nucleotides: TGTGCCAGCAGCAGAATCCCAGCGGGAACCAGACAGTTCTTC. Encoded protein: CASSRIPAGTRQFF.

The chain's CDR3 is CAWSGARTSSYEQYF. The CDR3 nucleotides read TGTGCCTGGAGTGGGGCCAGGACCTCATCCTACGAGCAGTACTTC. The chain recombines TRBV30 with TRBJ2-7; D is ambiguous. There are 15 residues in the CDR3. The V end was cut by 1 base, the J end by 1 base, with 14 bases between. Germline values: CDR1 GTSNPN, CDR2 SVGIG (reference sequence).

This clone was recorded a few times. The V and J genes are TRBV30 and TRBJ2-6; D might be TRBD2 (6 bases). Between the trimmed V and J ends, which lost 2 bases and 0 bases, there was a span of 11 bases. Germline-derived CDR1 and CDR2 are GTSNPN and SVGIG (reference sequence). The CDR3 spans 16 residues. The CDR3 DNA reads TGTGCCTGGAGTCCCCCCGGGAGCTCTGGGGCCAACGTCCTGACTTTC. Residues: CAWSPPGSSGANVLTF.